This T cell receptor (beta chain) was documented in a study of T cells after yellow fever vaccination. TCRdb re-called the 5' RACE reads through MiXCR, storing one row per CDR3 protein. Of some 250,000 distinct CDR3 sequences in the sample, approximately 3.5% are singletons; the top ten hold around 19%. This clonotype was counted ten times or more. The V end was cut by 0 bases, the J end by 0 bases, with 9 bases between. CDR3 length: 15 residues. Germline CDR1 and CDR2: SGHRS and YFSETQ. The specimen was PBMCs, collected 15 days after the yellow fever booster vaccination. This clonotype originated in a man between 18 and 35 years old who received the YFV17D yellow fever vaccine. This chain joins TRBV5-1 and TRBJ1-1; a possible D gene is TRBD1 (6 bases). The CDR3 region has the DNA TGCGCCAGCAGCTTGGGGGAGGGGGTGAACACTGAAGCTTTCTTT. It yields the protein CASSLGEGVNTEAFF.